The clone carrying this T cell receptor (beta chain) was counted ten times or more. What it binds is not known. TCRdb processed the RT-PCR reads anew with MiXCR; each CDR3 protein has one entry. The data show around 530,000 distinct CDR3 sequences, approximately 15% seen once. This sample stems from a study of response to subunit inactivated influenza vaccine. Study outcomes and limitations: Few additional T cells are recruited per seasonal influenza vaccination, authors suggested.

Germline lookup yields CDR1 SGHDN and CDR2 FVKESK. CDR3 size: 14 residues. V lost 3 bases, J lost 1 base, and 9 bases lay in between. V gene TRBV14 combines with J gene TRBJ1-1; D unresolved. The sample consisted of CD4+ T cells sorted from PBMCs, taken around 25 months after vaccination. This receptor was taken from a man aged 50 to 69 who received an inactivated influenza vaccine. Here the CDR3 reads CASSQIHANTEAFF. In nucleotides, the CDR3 is TGTGCCAGCAGCCAGATACATGCGAACACTGAAGCTTTCTTT.